These 8 T cell receptor beta chains were all obtained from the same sample, sequenced in a study of blood T cell repertoires in COVID-19. Here immunoSEQ multiplex PCR was the method, and the copy in TCRdb shows in-frame clones only, minus some. Here the sample spans some 200,000 clones, approximately 83% being singletons. Material: peripheral blood. The receptors were gathered from a woman in her sixties with acute or convalescent COVID-19.

This clone appeared a single time. The genes are TRBV18 and TRBJ1-5; 12 bases match TRBD1. The V gene's germline CDR1 is KGHSH and CDR2 LQKENI. After removal of 3 bases from V and 6 bases from J, the junction contained 6 bases not matched to a gene. There are 16 residues in the CDR3. CDR3 coding DNA: TGTGCCAGCTCACCGCCCGGGACAGGGGGCAGTCAGCCCCAGCATTTT. It codes for CASSPPGTGGSQPQHF.

V and J are TRBV20-1 and TRBJ2-2; TRBD1 is a possible D gene (6 bases). Per germline, CDR1 DFQATT and CDR2 SNEGSKA (reference sequence). CDR3 length: 15 amino acids. V lost 3 bases and J lost 7, with 18 bases in between. The chain's CDR3 is CSASVGADWNGELFF. DNA of the CDR3: TGCAGTGCTAGTGTGGGGGCCGATTGGAACGGGGAGCTGTTTTTT.

This CDR3 is CASSHRPGQGGTEAFF. CDR3 in DNA: TGTGCCAGCAGCCACAGACCGGGACAGGGGGGCACTGAAGCTTTCTTT. The chain uses TRBV14 and TRBJ1-1, with 11 bases that match TRBD1. The CDR3 has 16 amino acids. Trimming took 3 bases from V and 4 from J; bases not matched to a gene: 7. CDR1 is SGHDN and CDR2 is FVKESK in the germline V gene.

The J gene is TRBJ1-4, the V gene TRBV6-5; D might be TRBD1 (5 bases). Trimming took off 6 bases at V and 5 bases at J, with 13 bases between the two ends. The length of the CDR3 is 14 residues. CDR1 and CDR2 from the germline V gene are MNHEY and SVGAGI. CDR3 DNA: TGTGCCAGCAGCTACAGGAGTAGAAATGAAAAACTGTTTTTT. Translation gives CASSYRSRNEKLFF.

The chain employs TRBV4-2 and TRBJ1-3; no reliable D call. The germline V gene has CDR1 LGHNA and CDR2 YNFKEQ. The CDR3 consists of 17 residues. V lost 2 bases and J lost 0, with 14 bases in between. The CDR3 sequence is CASSQYLSVSSGNTIYF. The CDR3 nucleotides read TGTGCCAGCAGCCAATACCTGTCGGTGAGCTCTGGAAACACCATATATTTT.

The V gene is TRBV6-5, the J gene TRBJ1-2; D gene unclear. Trimming took off 6 bases at V and 5 bases at J, with 13 bases between the two ends. This CDR3 region has 13 residues. Germline CDR1 is MNHEY and CDR2 is SVGAGI. The CDR3 sequence is CASRRGLEYGYTF. CDR3 coding DNA: TGTGCCAGCAGACGTGGACTGGAGTATGGCTACACCTTC.

This clone has just one count. The rearrangement links TRBV19 to TRBJ1-5; possibly TRBD1 for D (5 bases). V was pared by 5 bases and J by 6 bases, with 11 bases between. CDR3 size: 13 residues. CDR1 is LNHDA, CDR2 SQIVND, per germline (reference sequence). CDR3: CASSGGRGQPQHF. Here the CDR3 DNA reads TGTGCCAGTAGTGGCGGGAGGGGTCAGCCCCAGCATTTT.

This chain connects TRBV6-5 to TRBJ1-2; 7 bases line up with TRBD1. Germline V gives CDR1 MNHEY, CDR2 SVGAGI. The CDR3 is 12 residues long. The junction had 7 bases not matched to a gene; V was cut back by 5 bases and J by 10 bases. This CDR3 reads CASSRGGQDYTF. The CDR3 DNA reads as TGTGCCAGCAGTAGAGGGGGCCAGGACTACACCTTC.